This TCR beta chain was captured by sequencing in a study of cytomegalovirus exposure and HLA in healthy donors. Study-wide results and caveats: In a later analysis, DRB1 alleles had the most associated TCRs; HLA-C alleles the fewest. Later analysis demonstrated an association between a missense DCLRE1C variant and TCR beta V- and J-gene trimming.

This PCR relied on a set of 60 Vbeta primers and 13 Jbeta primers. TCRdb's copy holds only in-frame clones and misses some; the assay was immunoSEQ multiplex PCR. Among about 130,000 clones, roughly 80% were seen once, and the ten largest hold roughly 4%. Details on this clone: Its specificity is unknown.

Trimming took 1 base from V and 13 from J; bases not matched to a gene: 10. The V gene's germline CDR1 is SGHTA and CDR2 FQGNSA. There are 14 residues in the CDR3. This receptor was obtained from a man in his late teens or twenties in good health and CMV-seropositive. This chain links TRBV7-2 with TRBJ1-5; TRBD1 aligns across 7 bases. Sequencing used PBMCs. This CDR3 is CASSLDSWVQGQHF. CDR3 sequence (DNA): TGTGCCAGCAGCTTAGATAGTTGGGTACAGGGGCAGCATTTT.